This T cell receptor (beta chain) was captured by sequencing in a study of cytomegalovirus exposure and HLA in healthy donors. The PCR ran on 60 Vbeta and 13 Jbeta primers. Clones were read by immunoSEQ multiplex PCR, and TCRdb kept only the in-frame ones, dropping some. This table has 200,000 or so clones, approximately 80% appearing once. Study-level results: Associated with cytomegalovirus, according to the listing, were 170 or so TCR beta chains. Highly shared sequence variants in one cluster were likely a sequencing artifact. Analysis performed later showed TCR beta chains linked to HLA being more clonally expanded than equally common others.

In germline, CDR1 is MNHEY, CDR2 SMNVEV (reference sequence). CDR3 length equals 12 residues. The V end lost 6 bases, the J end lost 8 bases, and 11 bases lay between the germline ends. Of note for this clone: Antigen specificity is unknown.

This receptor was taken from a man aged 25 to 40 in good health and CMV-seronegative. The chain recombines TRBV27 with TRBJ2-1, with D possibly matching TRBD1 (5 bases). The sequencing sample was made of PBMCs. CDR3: CASRTTAYEQFF. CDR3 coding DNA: TGTGCCAGCAGAACGACAGCGTATGAGCAGTTCTTC.